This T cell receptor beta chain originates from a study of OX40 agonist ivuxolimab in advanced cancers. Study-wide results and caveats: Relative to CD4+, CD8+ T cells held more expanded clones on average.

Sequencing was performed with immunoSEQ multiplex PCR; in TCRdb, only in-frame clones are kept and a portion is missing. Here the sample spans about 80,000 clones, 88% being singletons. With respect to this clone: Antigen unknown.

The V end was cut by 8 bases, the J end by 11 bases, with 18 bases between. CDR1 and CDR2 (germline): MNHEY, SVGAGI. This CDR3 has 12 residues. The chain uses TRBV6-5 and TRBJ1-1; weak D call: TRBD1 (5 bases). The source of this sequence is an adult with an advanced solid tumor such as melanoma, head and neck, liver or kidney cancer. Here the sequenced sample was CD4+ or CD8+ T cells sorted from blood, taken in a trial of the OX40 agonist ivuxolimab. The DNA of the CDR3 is TGTGCCAGCGGGAGGGGAGGGAGAATGGCTTTCTTT. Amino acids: CASGRGGRMAFF.